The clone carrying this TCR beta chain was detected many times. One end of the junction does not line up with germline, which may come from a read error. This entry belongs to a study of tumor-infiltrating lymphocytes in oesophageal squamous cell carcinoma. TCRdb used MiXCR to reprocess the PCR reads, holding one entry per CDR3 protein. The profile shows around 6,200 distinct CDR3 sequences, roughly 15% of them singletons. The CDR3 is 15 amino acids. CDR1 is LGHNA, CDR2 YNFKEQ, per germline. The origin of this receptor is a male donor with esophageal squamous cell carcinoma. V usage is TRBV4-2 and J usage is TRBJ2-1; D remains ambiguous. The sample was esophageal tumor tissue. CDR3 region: CASSQERVGNSPLHF. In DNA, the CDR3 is TGTGCCAGCAGCCAAGAACGGGTTGGTAATTCACCCCTCCACTTC.